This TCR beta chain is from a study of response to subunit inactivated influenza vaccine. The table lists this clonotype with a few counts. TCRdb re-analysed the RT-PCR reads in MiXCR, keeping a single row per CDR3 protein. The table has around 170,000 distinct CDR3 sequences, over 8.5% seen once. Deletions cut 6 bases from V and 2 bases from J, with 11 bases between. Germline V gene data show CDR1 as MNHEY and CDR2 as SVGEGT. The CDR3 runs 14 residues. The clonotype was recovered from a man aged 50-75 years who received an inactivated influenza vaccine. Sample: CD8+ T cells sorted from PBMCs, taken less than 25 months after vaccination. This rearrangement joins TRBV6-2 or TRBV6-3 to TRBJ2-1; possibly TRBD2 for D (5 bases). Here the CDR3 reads CASRGPGAYNEQFF. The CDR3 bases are TGTGCCAGCAGAGGCCCCGGGGCCTACAATGAGCAGTTCTTC.